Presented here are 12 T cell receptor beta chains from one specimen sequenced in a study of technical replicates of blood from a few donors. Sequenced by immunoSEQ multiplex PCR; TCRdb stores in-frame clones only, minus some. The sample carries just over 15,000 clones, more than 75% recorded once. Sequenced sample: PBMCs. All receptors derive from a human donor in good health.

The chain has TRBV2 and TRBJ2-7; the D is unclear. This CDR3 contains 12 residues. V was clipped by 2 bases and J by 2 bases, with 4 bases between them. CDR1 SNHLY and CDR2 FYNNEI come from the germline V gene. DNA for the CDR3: TGTGCCAGCAGTGAACAGACCTACGAGCAGTACTTC. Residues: CASSEQTYEQYF.

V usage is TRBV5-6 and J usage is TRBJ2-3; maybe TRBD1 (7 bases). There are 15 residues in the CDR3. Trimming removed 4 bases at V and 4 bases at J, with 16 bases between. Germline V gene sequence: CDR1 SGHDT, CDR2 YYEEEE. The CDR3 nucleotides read TGTGCCAGCAGCCTTCCAGGGGGGAGTTCAGATACGCAGTATTTT. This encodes CASSLPGGSSDTQYF. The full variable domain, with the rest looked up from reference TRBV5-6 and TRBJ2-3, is DAGVTQSPTHLIKTRGQQVTLRCSPKSGHDTVSWYQQALGQGPQFIFQYYEEEERQRGNFPDRFSGHQFPNYSSELNVNALLLGDSALYLCASSLPGGSSDTQYFGPGTRLTVL.

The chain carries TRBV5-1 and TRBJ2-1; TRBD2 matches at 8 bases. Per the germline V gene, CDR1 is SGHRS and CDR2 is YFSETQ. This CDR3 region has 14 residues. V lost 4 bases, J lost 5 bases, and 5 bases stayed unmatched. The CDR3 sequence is CASSTSGRNNEQFF. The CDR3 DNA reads TGCGCCAGCAGCACTAGCGGACGGAACAATGAGCAGTTCTTC.

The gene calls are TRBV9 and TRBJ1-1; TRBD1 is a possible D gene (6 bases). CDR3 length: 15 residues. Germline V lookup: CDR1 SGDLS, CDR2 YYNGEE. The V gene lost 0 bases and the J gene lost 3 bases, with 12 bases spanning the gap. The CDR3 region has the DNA TGTGCCAGCAGCGTAGCTCACAGGGCTGACACTGAAGCTTTCTTT. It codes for CASSVAHRADTEAFF. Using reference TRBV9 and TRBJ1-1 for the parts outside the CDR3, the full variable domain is DSGVTQTPKHLITATGQRVTLRCSPRSGDLSVYWYQQSLDQGLQFLIQYYNGEERAKGNILERFSAQQFPDLHSELNLSSLELGDSALYFCASSVAHRADTEAFFGQGTRLTVV.

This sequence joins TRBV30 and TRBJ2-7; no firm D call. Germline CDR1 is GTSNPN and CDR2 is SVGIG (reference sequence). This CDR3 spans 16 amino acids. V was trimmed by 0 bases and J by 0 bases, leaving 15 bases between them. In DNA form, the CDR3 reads TGTGCCTGGAGTGTATTGGCTGGCAAACGCTCCTACGAGCAGTACTTC. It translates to CAWSVLAGKRSYEQYF.

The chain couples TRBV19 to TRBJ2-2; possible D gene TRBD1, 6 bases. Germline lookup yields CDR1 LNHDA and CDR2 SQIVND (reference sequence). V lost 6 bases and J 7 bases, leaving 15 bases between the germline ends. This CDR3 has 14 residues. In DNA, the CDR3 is TGTGCCAGTAGACGTTCGACAGGTATCGGGGAGCTGTTTTTT. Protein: CASRRSTGIGELFF.

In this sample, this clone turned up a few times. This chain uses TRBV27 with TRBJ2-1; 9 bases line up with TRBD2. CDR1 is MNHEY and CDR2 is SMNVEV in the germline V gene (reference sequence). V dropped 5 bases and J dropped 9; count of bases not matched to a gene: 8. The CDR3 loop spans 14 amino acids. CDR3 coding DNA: TGTGCCAGCAGTGCAAGGGCGGGAGGGATTGAGCAGTTCTTC. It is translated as CASSARAGGIEQFF.

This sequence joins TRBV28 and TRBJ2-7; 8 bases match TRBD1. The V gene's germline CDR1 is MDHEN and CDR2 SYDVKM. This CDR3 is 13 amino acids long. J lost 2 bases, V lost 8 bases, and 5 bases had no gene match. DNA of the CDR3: TGTGCCAGCTTTGGACAGGGTACCTACGAGCAGTACTTC. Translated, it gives CASFGQGTYEQYF.

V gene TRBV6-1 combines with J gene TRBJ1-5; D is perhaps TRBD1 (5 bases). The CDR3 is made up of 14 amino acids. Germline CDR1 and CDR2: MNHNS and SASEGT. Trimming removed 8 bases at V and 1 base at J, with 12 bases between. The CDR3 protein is CASREGLSNQPQHF. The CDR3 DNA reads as TGTGCCAGCCGCGAGGGACTGAGCAATCAGCCCCAGCATTTT.

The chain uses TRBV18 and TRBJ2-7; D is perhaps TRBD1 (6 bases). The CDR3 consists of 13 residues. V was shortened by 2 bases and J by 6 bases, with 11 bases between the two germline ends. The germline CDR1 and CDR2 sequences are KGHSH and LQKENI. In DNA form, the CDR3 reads TGTGCCAGCTCACCAGGGGGCAGGGCCGAGCAGTACTTC. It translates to CASSPGGRAEQYF.

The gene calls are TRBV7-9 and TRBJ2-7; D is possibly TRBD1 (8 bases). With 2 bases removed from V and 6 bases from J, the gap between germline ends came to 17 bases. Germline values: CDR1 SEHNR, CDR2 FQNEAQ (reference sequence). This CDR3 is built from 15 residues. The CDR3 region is CASSLSPDREGEQYF. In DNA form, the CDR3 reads TGTGCCAGCAGCTTAAGCCCGGACAGGGAGGGCGAGCAGTACTTC.

Here the CDR3 DNA reads TGTGCCAGCAGCATAACTAGCGGGAGGCCCCACATGGAACAGTACTTC. Amino acids: CASSITSGRPHMEQYF. The gene calls are TRBV7-2 and TRBJ2-7; 12 bases line up with TRBD2. Trimming cost V 5 bases and J 10 bases; bases outside gene matches: 15. CDR1 is SGHTA and CDR2 is FQGNSA in the germline V gene. The CDR3 has 16 residues.